The 6 T cell receptor beta chains reported below all come from one sample, sequenced in a study of T cells in narcolepsy. Data came from immunoSEQ multiplex PCR; TCRdb stores just in-frame clones and leaves some out. Of about 40,000 clones in the sample, 70% to 90% were seen once. The material sequenced was CD45RA- memory CD4+ T cells from PBMCs. Receptor source: a human donor with narcolepsy.

This clone was observed a single time. V and J are TRBV7-9 and TRBJ1-5, with TRBD1 as a possible D gene (5 bases). CDR1 is SEHNR, CDR2 FQNEAQ, per germline (reference sequence). CDR3 length: 14 residues. The V and J ends lost 0 bases and 6 bases respectively, with 9 bases between them. DNA of the CDR3: TGTGCCAGCAGCTTAGCGGGGGATGGTCAGCCCCAGCATTTT. Residues: CASSLAGDGQPQHF.

The chain employs TRBV4-1 and TRBJ2-2; possible D gene TRBD2, 5 bases. V lost 1 base, J lost 0 bases, and 9 bases lay in between. The CDR3 loop spans 16 amino acids. Germline-derived CDR1 and CDR2 are MGHRA and YSYEKL. The CDR3 protein is CASSQARAANTGELFF. CDR3 sequence (DNA): TGCGCCAGCAGCCAAGCCCGAGCGGCGAACACCGGGGAGCTGTTTTTT.

This chain connects TRBV4-3 to TRBJ2-7; 11 bases agree with TRBD1. The length of the CDR3 is 14 residues. Germline V gene sequence: CDR1 LGHNA, CDR2 YSLEER. Trimming took 2 bases from V and 11 from J; bases not matched to a gene: 8. CDR3 in DNA: TGCGCCAGCAGCCAAACAACCGGGACAGGGGGGGAGTACTTC. Translation: CASSQTTGTGGEYF.

V is TRBV28 and J is TRBJ1-5; a possible D gene is TRBD1 (5 bases). The CDR3 runs to 15 residues. Trimming stripped 7 bases from V and 4 bases from J, with 17 bases between. The germline V gene has CDR1 MDHEN and CDR2 SYDVKM. CDR3 nucleotide sequence: TGTGCCAGCACCCTGGGGGGAATGGGGAATCAGCCCCAGCATTTT. Translated: CASTLGGMGNQPQHF.

This clone was observed a single time. This chain joins TRBV4-2 and TRBJ2-2; TRBD2 matches 13 bases. Trimming removed 4 bases from V and 1 base from J; junction bases left unmatched: 9. Germline V gene data show CDR1 as LGHNA and CDR2 as YNFKEQ. The CDR3 totals 19 residues. CDR3 sequence: CASSPLAGGRNLNTGELFF. The CDR3 bases are TGTGCCAGCAGCCCACTAGCGGGGGGGCGAAATCTGAACACCGGGGAGCTGTTTTTT.

The CDR3 DNA reads as TGTGCCAGCGGATATAATGAAAAACTGTTTTTT. Amino acids: CASGYNEKLFF. The chain links TRBV27 to TRBJ1-4; D is unclear. CDR1 is MNHEY, CDR2 SMNVEV, per germline (reference sequence). V was clipped by 8 bases and J by 4 bases, with 5 bases between them. The CDR3 is 11 residues long.